This TCR beta chain was obtained from a study of shared clonotypes between healthy human individuals (dated by TCRdb to 2018 to 2021). With respect to the entire study: A few men and a couple of women, aged 18 to 49 years, made up the cohort. Each donor's leukapheresis produced roughly between roughly 0.85 and 9.5 billion PBMCs. Per donor, three plates each were used for CD4 naive and CD4 memory, two for CD8 naive, and one for CD8 memory. Blood TCR repertoires of roughly five healthy adults were deeply sequenced to estimate repertoire size and the extent of clonotype sharing between individuals. To increase sequencing depth and limit assay-specific biases, different laboratories used diverse techniques to prepare libraries and sequence TCR repertoires.

The donors were healthy, HIV-negative adults who had no recently reported acute infections or vaccinations. Every donor was a Caucasian adult living in Nashville, Tennessee, USA. CD4+ T cells were enriched through magnetic negative selection, after which naive cells were positively selected on CD45RA and the remaining negative fraction served as the memory subset. After blood collection by leukapheresis, PBMCs were isolated using Ficoll-Histopaque density gradient centrifugation and then cryopreserved in the vapor phase of liquid nitrogen. Analytical flow cytometry was used to check the purity and quantity of every magnetically sorted T cell population. Each sorted fraction had its genomic DNA isolated and then quantified by UV absorbance on a Nanodrop 2000c. Remarks on this clone: Its antigen is still unknown. No base quality information exists; no much larger clone differs at one position.

Using the deep immunoSEQ assay, multiplex PCR amplified TCR CDR3 regions from genomic DNA. For each cell subset, the extracted genomic DNA was distributed evenly across all wells of several immunoSEQ 96-well plates, and each plate served as one replicate. Each replicate PCR for sorted subsets received around 200 ng genomic DNA, equal to about 30,000 T cell genomes. Purified libraries were measured with a Qubit 3.0 fluorometer, size-checked on a Bioanalyzer 2100, and measured again with the KAPA Library Quantification kit. Every immunoSEQ 96-well plate was sequenced on a separate single-read 150-cycle Illumina NextSeq 550 flow cell. In the original analysis: Because the immunoSEQ output held only junctional sequences and lacked quality scores, the filtering could not match the filtering applied to full-length reads. To assign V/J genes and CDR3, sequences were annotated against IMGT germline references using PyIR, a Python wrapper for IgBLAST v1.9. Reads were filtered out if the reads had weak V/J assignments (E-value above 1e-6), no CDR3, stop codons, out-of-frame junctions, or ambiguous translated residues. V3J clonotypes were defined as sequences sharing an identical inferred V gene, J gene, and CDR3 amino acid sequence. To compute the percentage overlap between repertoires, the number of shared unique clonotypes was divided by the size of the smaller repertoire. Three approaches were used to assess repertoire richness: RTK rarefaction, the Chao1 estimator, and Recon v2.1 estimates of unobserved clonotypes. For all TCRbeta clonotypes obtained by the gDNA method from a few donors, generation probabilities were computed with OLGA. TCRdb re-hosts the immuneACCESS table, in-frame sequences only. Its copies lack some clones; in the studies checked, an unresolved V gene accounts for under half of them, and the cause for the rest is not known. The V and J calls and clone size were taken over from that table, and D and trimming were inferred from the DNA. The sample profile shows about 1 million clones; approximately 70% of them were found once. Approximately 1.5% of the sample rests with the top ten.

Beyond this particular receptor, the publication reports: Sharing across several donors was observed for about 4.8% of naive CD4, 3.5% of naive CD8, roughly 2.4% of memory CD4, and around 0.4% of memory CD8 clonotypes. The genetic and exposure-history diversity represented was limited by the small number of donors. Only blood was sampled, and tissue TCR repertoires likely differ from those in blood. Based on pairwise subsampling, the degree of clonotype sharing among donors was expected to be affected by sequencing depth. Compared with non-shared clonotypes, clonotypes shared by all four sorted-subset donors had higher generation probabilities. Estimated clonotype richness was generally larger for naive than for memory subsets. Rarefaction of sorted-subset datasets indicated incomplete sequencing despite the large sequencing depth.

Sequences GTSNPN (CDR1) and SVGIG (CDR2) are obtained from the germline V gene (reference sequence). Deletion took 1 base off V and 0 bases off J, with a span of 4 bases between the germline ends. There are 12 amino acids in the CDR3, from cysteine to phenylalanine inclusive. The entry retains the CDR3 DNA only, 36 bases that are in frame from base 1. The material sequenced was memory CD4+ T cells sorted from blood. Taken with the paper, the label for cell subset or site translates to: CD45RA-negative fraction. This TCR was sampled from a man between 18 and 29 years old in good health. The rearranged segments are TRBV30 and TRBJ2-7, with the D gene not clear enough to name. CDR3 region: CAWSESSYEQYF. The DNA reads as follows: TGTGCCTGGAGTGAAAGCTCCTACGAGCAGTACTTC.